A single sample gave rise to the 20 T cell receptor beta chains below, sequenced in a study of vaccination effects on CD4 cells after COVID-19. Antigens for these TCRs are unknown. TCRdb keeps only in-frame clones here, not all; method: immunoSEQ multiplex PCR. The repertoire holds 35,000 to 45,000 clones, about 78% seen once, with about a sixth in the top ten. After expansion with viral peptide pools in the ViraFEST assay, antigen-specific CD4+ T cells were sequenced. Subsequent to less than twelve days of culture, CD4+ T cells were isolated. The person acquired a PCR-confirmed SARS-CoV-2 infection between March and December 2020. The specimen comprised CD4+ T cells from PBMCs cultured with HCoV-NL63 spike peptides, sampled before COVID-19 vaccination. The receptor set was obtained from a human donor who had a prior SARS-CoV-2 infection.

V and J are TRBV21-1 and TRBJ2-7. TRBV21-1 represents a pseudogene. The CDR3 extends over 15 amino acids. The DNA of the CDR3 is TGTGCCAGCAGCAAAGTCGGGCAGGAGTGCTACGAGCAGTACTTC. This codes for CASSKVGQECYEQYF.

This clone was seen a few times. The rearrangement links TRBV2 to TRBJ1-5; D might be TRBD1 (6 bases). The CDR3 has 13 amino acids. Germline CDR1 and CDR2: SNHLY and FYNNEI. V was shortened by 7 bases and J by 8 bases, with 15 bases between the two germline ends. The DNA for the CDR3 is TGTGCCAGCAAGGACAGATCGTCGGAGCCCCAGCATTTT. Its translation is CASKDRSSEPQHF.

The chain joins TRBV5-1 to TRBJ2-2; 8 nucleotides align to TRBD1. This CDR3 has 15 residues. The germline V gene has CDR1 SGHRS and CDR2 YFSETQ. Unmatched junction bases numbered 4, after V lost 4 bases and J lost 2 bases. CDR3 sequence: CASSEGQANTGELFF. The CDR3 coding sequence is TGCGCCAGCAGCGAGGGACAGGCAAACACCGGGGAGCTGTTTTTT.

There are a few counts of this clone. This chain uses TRBV18 with TRBJ2-1, with 10 bases aligning to TRBD2. Losses at the gene ends were 3 bases for V and 2 bases for J; bases not matched to a gene: 7. The CDR3 covers 17 residues. Germline V gene sequence: CDR1 KGHSH, CDR2 LQKENI. DNA for the CDR3: TGTGCCAGCTCACCCCCCTGGAGCGGGGGGGCCTACAATGAGCAGTTCTTC. Translating it yields CASSPPWSGGAYNEQFF.

This chain uses TRBV29-1 with TRBJ2-5; D is undetermined. The CDR3 covers 11 residues. The germline V gene has CDR1 SQVTM and CDR2 ANQGSEA. The ends were cut back, 8 bases at V and 2 bases at J, with 9 bases in the middle. The CDR3 nucleotides are TGCAGCTACAGCGTGCAAGAGACCCAGTACTTC. Translated, it gives CSYSVQETQYF.

Only a few counts were recorded for this clone. The chain has TRBV4-2 and TRBJ1-2; 10 nucleotides align to TRBD1. The V gene's germline CDR1 is LGHNA and CDR2 YNFKEQ. CDR3 length: 19 residues. Trimming removed 1 base from V and 5 bases from J; junction bases left unmatched: 16. CDR3 DNA: TGTGCCAGCAGCCAAGCGGGTCCCCTGGACAGGGGGGGCACATATGGCTACACCTTC. Protein: CASSQAGPLDRGGTYGYTF.

This chain uses TRBV19 with TRBJ2-1, with 9 bases fitting TRBD1. Germline V gives CDR1 LNHDA, CDR2 SQIVND (reference sequence). CDR3 length: 14 amino acids. The V and J ends lost 6 bases and 3 bases, in that order; junction bases with no gene match: 3. CDR3 loop: CASRGQGLYNEQFF. In nucleotides, the CDR3 is TGTGCCAGTAGGGGACAGGGCCTCTACAATGAGCAGTTCTTC.

There are a few counts of this clone. The J gene is TRBJ1-2, the V gene TRBV5-1; 7 bases match TRBD1. Looked up from germline, CDR1 is SGHRS and CDR2 is YFSETQ. Trimming took 0 bases from V and 4 from J; bases not matched to a gene: 9. CDR3 length: 16 amino acids. CDR3 in DNA: TGCGCCAGCAGCTTGGCCCCGGGGTACAGGGGCTATGGCTACACCTTC. It translates to CASSLAPGYRGYGYTF.

The genes are TRBV9 and TRBJ2-3; possibly TRBD2 for D (6 bases). Deletions cut 0 bases from V and 1 base from J, with 6 bases between. The CDR3 is 14 residues long. The germline V gene has CDR1 SGDLS and CDR2 YYNGEE. CDR3: CASSVASGTDTQYF. The DNA of the CDR3 is TGTGCCAGCAGCGTAGCTAGCGGCACAGATACGCAGTATTTT.

The chain carries TRBV13 and TRBJ2-1; D could derive from TRBD1 or TRBD2 (6 bases each). CDR3 length equals 16 residues. Germline values: CDR1 PRHDT, CDR2 FYEKMQ (reference sequence). Trimming left V 1 base short and J 4 bases short, with 14 bases between. Here the CDR3 DNA reads TGTGCCAGCAGCTTAGTGATGGGGGGCTCATACAATGAGCAGTTCTTC. Translation gives CASSLVMGGSYNEQFF.

The rearrangement joins TRBV7-3 to TRBJ2-1, with 7 positions matching TRBD2. This CDR3 is 13 amino acids long. V lost 4 bases and J lost 9; bases outside the gene matches: 6. Germline V CDR1 and CDR2: SGHTA, FQGTGA. CDR3 in DNA: TGTGCCAGCAGCTCGACTAGCTCGACTGAGCAGTTCTTC. Translated: CASSSTSSTEQFF.

CDR3 nucleotide sequence: TGTGCCAGCAGATTTAGCGGGAGTGGGGCCCAGTACTTC. Protein: CASRFSGSGAQYF. The chain carries TRBV7-2 and TRBJ2-5, with 9 bases aligning to TRBD2. CDR1 is SGHTA and CDR2 is FQGNSA in the germline V gene. The CDR3 contains 13 residues. V was clipped by 6 bases and J by 9 bases; unmatched bases: 8.

V gene TRBV19 combines with J gene TRBJ1-1, with D maybe TRBD1 (5 bases). Deletions cut 0 bases from V and 2 bases from J, with 10 bases between. The CDR3 covers 15 residues. The germline V gene encodes CDR1 LNHDA and CDR2 SQIVND (reference sequence). The CDR3 coding sequence is TGTGCCAGTAGTATAGATCACAGGACTAACACTGAAGCTTTCTTT. Its translation is CASSIDHRTNTEAFF.

CDR3 coding DNA: TGTGCCAGCTCGTTCTTAGGGGATGAAGCTTTCTTT. This encodes CASSFLGDEAFF. This sequence joins TRBV18 and TRBJ1-1, with a tentative D call TRBD1 (5 bases). CDR3 length: 12 residues. V dropped 6 bases and J dropped 7 bases, with 12 bases sitting between them. The V gene's germline CDR1 is KGHSH and CDR2 LQKENI. Based on the CDR3 plus reference TRBV18 and TRBJ1-1, the full variable domain is NAGVMQNPRHLVRRRGQEARLRCSPMKGHSHVYWYRQLPEEGLKFMVYLQKENIIDESGMPKERFSAEFPKEGPSILRIQQVVRGDSAAYFCASSFLGDEAFFGQGTRLTVV.

The chain carries TRBV13 and TRBJ1-6; D unresolved. The germline V and J ends were trimmed by 1 base and 9 bases, with 4 bases remaining between them. CDR3 length: 12 amino acids. CDR1 is PRHDT and CDR2 is FYEKMQ in the germline V gene (reference sequence). The CDR3 DNA reads as TGTGCCAGCAGCTTAGACGGTTCACCCCTCCACTTT. Protein product: CASSLDGSPLHF.

The rearrangement uses TRBV18 and TRBJ2-5, with D perhaps TRBD2 (5 bases). Per germline, CDR1 KGHSH and CDR2 LQKENI. The CDR3 is 13 residues long. Trimming removed 3 bases at V and 5 bases at J, with 10 bases between. CDR3 residues: CASSPRGSETQYF. The DNA for the CDR3 is TGTGCCAGCTCACCGAGAGGGAGTGAGACCCAGTACTTC. The whole variable domain, remainder taken from reference TRBV18 and TRBJ2-5, is NAGVMQNPRHLVRRRGQEARLRCSPMKGHSHVYWYRQLPEEGLKFMVYLQKENIIDESGMPKERFSAEFPKEGPSILRIQQVVRGDSAAYFCASSPRGSETQYFGPGTRLLVL.

The chain combines TRBV7-2 with TRBJ1-3; tentatively, D is TRBD1 (6 bases). V lost 5 bases and J 2 bases, leaving 16 bases between the germline ends. The germline CDR1 and CDR2 sequences are SGHTA and FQGNSA. This CDR3 has 16 amino acids. The CDR3 loop is CASSATFGQPGNTIYF. The CDR3 DNA sequence: TGTGCCAGCAGCGCCACCTTTGGACAGCCTGGAAACACCATATATTTT.

The rearrangement joins TRBV6-1 to TRBJ2-1, with a weak D call TRBD2 (6 bases). Germline CDR1 and CDR2: MNHNS and SASEGT. V lost 3 bases and J lost 0, with 9 bases in between. This CDR3 is built from 15 residues. The CDR3 region is CASSERRGSYNEQFF. As DNA, the CDR3 is TGTGCCAGCAGTGAGCGGAGGGGCTCCTACAATGAGCAGTTCTTC.

This clone was seen just once. The chain uses TRBV20-1 and TRBJ2-7; D remains ambiguous. The CDR3 sequence is 11 residues long. Germline V gene lookup returns CDR1 DFQATT and CDR2 SNEGSKA (reference sequence). The V end was cut by 5 bases, the J end by 4 bases, with 9 bases between. The CDR3 coding sequence is TGCAGTGCTGACTCTACGTACGAGCAGTACTTC. Encoded protein: CSADSTYEQYF.

The chain couples TRBV27 to TRBJ2-5, with D possibly matching TRBD2 (6 bases). The CDR3 is made up of 14 amino acids. Germline assignment: CDR1 MNHEY and CDR2 SMNVEV (reference sequence). Trimming took 5 bases from V and 5 from J, leaving 15 bases between them. The CDR3 reads CASSRFGGEETQYF. The CDR3, as DNA: TGTGCCAGCAGTCGGTTCGGGGGTGAGGAGACCCAGTACTTC.